This entry is about one T cell receptor beta chain. Its cognate antigen has yet to be identified. No base qualities exist here, and no much larger clone lies one base off it. The TCR beta CDR3 regions were amplified from RNA transcripts. For the first round of RT-PCR on the TCR CDR3, the HTBI primer set was used together with the Qiagen OneStep RT-PCR kit. A second multiplex PCR round built the libraries, followed by size selection and purification. Libraries were sequenced paired-end with 100 bp reads on an Illumina HiSeq2000. Per the original workflow: SOAPnuke was used to process the raw data, removing reads that contained adapters or uncalled bases, had a mean Phred below 15, or lacked an exact match to the constant primer or identifier. COPE v1.2.5 was used to merge the high-quality paired reads, and each unique nucleotide sequence was defined as a clonotype. MiTCR v1.1 was used to align the clonotypes against IMGT TRBV, TRBD and TRBJ reference segments. Only V-J combinations with frequency above 0.0001, covering about 99% of repertoires, were analysed. The TCS score was defined as F50 (clonal expansion) divided by E x V (chaos), with BLOSUM62-based TCRdist calculated between CDR3 peptides within each V-J. Welch's t-statistics and random forest reduced around 550 V-J features to roughly 13, which were used in a naive Bayes classifier (R e1071). Through fastp at Q25 and MiXCR, TCRdb rebuilt clones from the public reads, retaining in-frame beta chains. Each entry merges the rows of one CDR3 protein and shows their most common DNA and genes. The V and J calls and clone size are TCRdb's, not the authors'. For this sample the table gives a few hundred thousand distinct CDR3 sequences, of which roughly a sixth were detected only once. Clones ranked in the top ten supply 29% of the sample.

Ophthalmopathy patients had moderately to severely active disease, Clinical Activity Score of at least 3, NOSPECS grade of at least 4, and duration under 3 months. The study excluded patients with uncontrolled infections, other autoimmune diseases, pregnancy or lactation. Diagnoses were based on clinical symptoms, serum thyroxine and TRAb, thyroid ultrasound and orbital computed tomography. PBMCs were separated from about 10 ml of fresh peripheral blood using Ficoll-Paque density gradient centrifugation. Total RNA was extracted with Trizol reagent, and quality was checked on an Agilent 2100 Bioanalyzer. The sample originates from a study of T cells in Graves' hyperthyroidism and ophthalmopathy (dated by TCRdb to the late 2010s). Describing the broader study: Peripheral blood samples were taken at initial diagnosis, before any treatment was given. The approximately 90 discovery patients were divided at random into training and test sets in a 7:3 ratio. To identify distinguishing TCR V-J signatures, a discovery cohort of roughly 100 patients was used, comprising 43 with Graves' ophthalmopathy and around 57 with stable Graves' hyperthyroidism. The study also compared thyroid tissue and blood T-cell repertoires from several Graves' hyperthyroidism patients. Prospective prediction of ophthalmopathy was tested in an independent validation cohort of about 19 hyperthyroidism patients and 17 patients who later progressed to ophthalmopathy. TCR Vbeta CDR3 sequencing of fewer than 150 peripheral blood samples (over 40 ophthalmopathy, roughly 72 hyperthyroidism and 17 progressor patients) is reported in the paper. After sampling, hyperthyroidism patients received methimazole starting at 30 mg daily, and ophthalmopathy patients received high-dose intravenous methylprednisolone.

What the work shows at the level of the full study, not this receptor alone: Blood samples also contained most of the expanded thyroid clonotypes (frequency above 0.001), which suggests that blood repertoires may reflect thyroid immune responses. A 13 V-J signature model separated ophthalmopathy from stable hyperthyroidism, with 87.88% sensitivity and 81.08% specificity in cross-validation and 80%/75% in testing. In validation, progression to ophthalmopathy was predicted by the model with almost 71% sensitivity and 72% to 80% specificity, a median of 6.5 months before onset. No statistical method was used to fix the sample size in advance, and group allocation was not hidden from the investigators.

CDR1 and CDR2 are read off the germline V gene as MNHEY and SVGEGT. Trimming leaves V shorter by 2 bases and J shorter by 2 bases, with the junction holding 10 bases beyond the gene matches. There are 19 amino acids in the CDR3, from cysteine to phenylalanine inclusive. Just CDR3 DNA is preserved here, 57 bases in frame from base 1. Sequencing was carried out using blood. The rearrangement joined TRBV6-2 or TRBV6-3 to TRBJ2-3; TRBD2 aligns with 13 central bases. The TCR sequence derives from a woman aged 25 to 39 with Graves' ophthalmopathy. The CDR3 region reads CASSYEPGTSGTSTDTQYF. The DNA sequence is as follows: TGTGCCAGCAGTTACGAACCTGGGACTAGCGGGACATCCACAGATACGCAGTATTTT.